Following are 17 T cell receptor beta chains from one sample sequenced in a study of blood T cells in healthy people across ages. Next came a second PCR, run for about 7 to 11 cycles, which used a sample-barcoded 5' primer along with a J-beta primer mix. TCRdb reprocessed the 5' RACE reads via MiXCR and lists one record per CDR3 protein. The sample has some 640,000 distinct CDR3 sequences, approximately 30% seen once. The sequencing sample was made of blood. Receptors originate from a woman at least 80 years old in good health.

This clonotype was seen just once. Being one base from a much bigger clone, this may be a read error. J is TRBJ2-7 and V is TRBV12-3 or TRBV12-4; D call uncertain. The CDR3 contains 14 residues. V dropped 5 bases and J dropped 0 bases, with 11 bases sitting between them. CDR3 sequence: CASSPGRSSYEQYV. For the CDR3, the DNA is TGTGCCAGCAGTCCAGGACGGAGCTCCTACGAGCAGTACGTC.

This clonotype was detected only a few times. The J gene is TRBJ2-1, the V gene TRBV30; TRBD1 matches at 9 bases. The CDR3 is made up of 14 amino acids. V lost 4 bases and J lost 8; bases outside the gene matches: 9. Germline lookup yields CDR1 GTSNPN and CDR2 SVGIG (reference sequence). The CDR3 bases are TGTGCCTGGAATCTGGACAGGGGCCGGGATGAGCAGTTCTTC. Translating it yields CAWNLDRGRDEQFF.

This clonotype has at least ten counts. V gene TRBV12-3 or TRBV12-4 combines with J gene TRBJ2-7, with a weak D call TRBD1 (6 bases). V lost 8 bases, J lost 3 bases, and 17 bases lay in between. The CDR3 runs 14 residues. CDR3 sequence (DNA): TGTGCCAGCTCAGGATCGGGACACAACTACGAGCAGTACTTC. This encodes CASSGSGHNYEQYF.

This CDR3 reads CSARGSIGLAGKGEQYF. CDR3 coding DNA: TGCAGTGCTAGAGGGTCCATCGGACTAGCGGGGAAAGGTGAGCAGTACTTC. This chain links TRBV20-1 with TRBJ2-5, with 12 bases lining up with TRBD2. Germline CDR1 DFQATT, CDR2 SNEGSKA (reference sequence). This CDR3 has 17 residues. The J segment lost 11 bases and the V segment lost 1 base, leaving 17 bases of the junction unmatched.

This clonotype was observed many times. This rearrangement joins TRBV29-1 to TRBJ1-1, with D unclear. The CDR3 is made up of 13 amino acids. V dropped 5 bases and J dropped 3 bases, with 13 bases sitting between them. Germline CDR1 SQVTM, CDR2 ANQGSEA. CDR3 nucleotide sequence: TGCAGCGTTCTAACCCCCTGGGACACTGAAGCTTTCTTT. As protein: CSVLTPWDTEAFF.

This clonotype has at least ten counts. The chain uses TRBV29-1 and TRBJ1-2; 9 positions agree with TRBD1. V lost 4 bases to trimming and J lost 2 bases; unmatched junction nucleotides: 2. This CDR3 region has 13 residues. From germline, CDR1 is SQVTM and CDR2 ANQGSEA. In DNA form, the CDR3 reads TGCAGCGTTGCGGGACAGGGAAACTATGGCTACACCTTC. This codes for CSVAGQGNYGYTF.

A note on this clonotype: One end of the junction varies from germline; a read error may be responsible. J is TRBJ2-7 and V is TRBV24-1, with D hard to call. The V gene's germline CDR1 is KGHDR and CDR2 SFDVKD. The CDR3 sequence is 13 residues long. The CDR3 DNA reads as TGTGCCAGCAGTTTGGGCAGTGTTTACGAGCAGTACTTC. Translation: CASSLGSVYEQYF.

This clonotype was counted many times. The chain links TRBV7-2 to TRBJ1-1, with D perhaps TRBD1 (5 bases). There are 14 residues in the CDR3. Germline V lookup: CDR1 SGHTA, CDR2 FQGNSA. V was clipped by 5 bases and J by 1 base, with 11 bases between them. CDR3 protein: CASSLVGGNTEAFF. The CDR3, as DNA: TGTGCCAGCAGCCTAGTCGGGGGGAACACTGAAGCTTTCTTT.

The genes are TRBV30 and TRBJ2-3; possibly TRBD1 or TRBD2 for D (6 bases each). Germline lookup yields CDR1 GTSNPN and CDR2 SVGIG (reference sequence). V lost 3 bases to trimming and J lost 5 bases, with 18 bases between them. The CDR3 contains 15 residues. The CDR3 DNA sequence: TGTGCCTGGAGCCGGCTTGGGGGGCCGATAGATACGCAGTATTTT. Translated, it gives CAWSRLGGPIDTQYF. Drawing the rest from reference TRBV30 and TRBJ2-3, the complete variable domain is SQTIHQWPATLVQPVGSPLSLECTVEGTSNPNLYWYRQAAGRGLQLLFYSVGIGQISSEVPQNLSASRPQDRQFILSSKKLLLSDSGFYLCAWSRLGGPIDTQYFGPGTRLTVL.

The chain carries TRBV20-1 and TRBJ2-5; D might be TRBD1 (5 bases). The DNA end is more similar to TRBJ2-7, so the J call may be wrong. The CDR3 length is 15 residues. The germline gives CDR1 DFQATT, CDR2 SNEGSKA (reference sequence). The CDR3 nucleotides read TGCAGTGCTGGGGAAGGACACAAGACGAGGTACGAGCAGTACTTC. Encoded protein: CSAGEGHKTRYEQYF.

This clonotype was counted ten times or more. The V gene is TRBV6-5, the J gene TRBJ2-1; D is unclear. V was pared by 5 bases and J by 0 bases, with 14 bases between. Germline assignment: CDR1 MNHEY and CDR2 SVGAGI. This CDR3 has 16 residues. CDR3 coding DNA: TGTGCCAGCAGTATCGACTGGGAAAGCTCCTACAATGAGCAGTTCTTC. Its protein is CASSIDWESSYNEQFF.

This clonotype has at least ten counts. The chain couples TRBV20-1 to TRBJ2-3; TRBD2 aligns across 13 bases. The germline CDR1 and CDR2 sequences are DFQATT and SNEGSKA (reference sequence). This CDR3 has 15 amino acids. Losses at the gene ends were 3 bases for V and 4 bases for J; bases not matched to a gene: 4. DNA of the CDR3: TGCAGTGCTAGTCCTGGGACTAGCGGGGCAGATACGCAGTATTTT. Protein sequence: CSASPGTSGADTQYF.

In the case of this clonotype: A junction end diverges from the germline sequence, so it may reflect a read error. The rearrangement joins TRBV28 to TRBJ1-1, with D possibly matching TRBD1 (6 bases). The length of the CDR3 is 14 residues. In germline, CDR1 is MDHEN, CDR2 SYDVKM. This CDR3 is CATEQGPMNAEAFF. CDR3 nucleotide sequence: TGTGCCACCGAACAGGGCCCTATGAACGCTGAAGCTTTCTTT.

The chain employs TRBV6-2 or TRBV6-3 and TRBJ1-2; no definite D call. Deletions cut 0 bases from V and 7 bases from J, with 18 bases between. This CDR3 spans 16 amino acids. Germline CDR1 MNHEY, CDR2 SVGEGT. The CDR3 protein is CASSYSSAVTLSGYTF. The CDR3, as DNA: TGTGCCAGCAGTTACTCCTCGGCGGTAACTTTGAGTGGCTACACCTTC.

The rearrangement links TRBV6-5 to TRBJ2-3; D is ambiguous. Germline loops: CDR1 MNHEY, CDR2 SVGAGI. CDR3 length equals 15 residues. V lost 6 bases to trimming and J lost 3 bases, with 16 bases between them. This CDR3 is CASRFDRAPTDTQYF. DNA for the CDR3: TGTGCCAGCAGATTCGACCGGGCCCCGACAGATACGCAGTATTTT.

This clonotype has only one observation. This chain joins TRBV7-2 and TRBJ2-1; D assignment may be TRBD1 or TRBD2 (6 bases each). Germline V gives CDR1 SGHTA, CDR2 FQGNSA. Deletions cut 5 bases from V and 5 bases from J, with 16 bases between. This CDR3 contains 15 residues. The CDR3 DNA reads TGTGCCAGCAGCCCGCTGGGGGGCCGGCACAATGAGCAGTTCTTC. It is translated as CASSPLGGRHNEQFF.

About this clonotype itself: It may be a read error: a sequence one base away is much more abundant. This chain links TRBV6-1 with TRBJ2-3, with a possible D match to TRBD1 (6 bases). V was cut by 5 bases and J by 0 bases, with 12 bases left in between. Germline CDR1 reads MNHNS; CDR2 reads SASEGT. This CDR3 region has 15 residues. This chain's CDR3 is CASSLKGGSTDTQYF. CDR3 sequence (DNA): TGTGCCAGCAGTCTGAAAGGGGGTAGCACAGATACGCAGTATTTT.